This is a list of T cell receptor beta chains from one sample in a study of technical replicates of blood from four donors. Clones were sequenced by immunoSEQ multiplex PCR, and TCRdb holds only the in-frame ones, with some missing. Here the sample spans about 75,000 clones, around 91% being singletons. Source material: T cells isolated from PBMCs. The receptor source for this set is a human donor in good health. Some clones in this sample may be carry-over from other donors' samples. CDR3s include the opening cysteine and the closing phenylalanine or tryptophan. Rows give clone size only sometimes, using once, few, many, or a class for an expanded clone.

CDR3 protein: CASSFSKDSFNEKLFF; clone size: NA; J gene: TRBJ1-4; V gene: TRBV11-1
CDR3 protein: CASSLRPGLSIEQFF; clone size: NA; J gene: TRBJ2-1; V gene: TRBV7-9
CDR3 protein: CSVGEDNSYEQYF; clone size: NA; J gene: TRBJ2-7; V gene: TRBV29-1
CDR3 protein: CASSLGGSGYEQYF; clone size: NA; J gene: TRBJ2-7; V gene: TRBV5-4
CDR3 protein: CAGKTLGDFRGYTEAFF; clone size: NA; J gene: TRBJ1-1; V gene: TRBV7-9
CDR3 protein: CASSESGTSAVEQYF; clone size: NA; J gene: TRBJ2-7; V gene: TRBV2
CDR3 protein: CASSLDRGSEKLFF; clone size: NA; J gene: TRBJ1-4; V gene: TRBV5-1
CDR3 protein: CASSLLGGLNTEAFF; clone size: NA; J gene: TRBJ1-1; V gene: TRBV28
CDR3 protein: CASSRPGLPLGQYF; clone size: once; J gene: TRBJ2-7; V gene: TRBV2
CDR3 protein: CASSLETYYSYEQYF; clone size: NA; J gene: TRBJ2-7; V gene: TRBV7-2
CDR3 protein: CASSLQVRNTGELFF; clone size: NA; J gene: TRBJ2-2; V gene: TRBV18
CDR3 protein: CASSPQGSPLHF; clone size: NA; J gene: TRBJ1-6; V gene: TRBV18
CDR3 protein: CASRGGQGYGYTF; clone size: NA; J gene: TRBJ1-2; V gene: TRBV27
CDR3 protein: CASSEVSSDPYEQYF; clone size: NA; J gene: TRBJ2-7; V gene: TRBV5-6
CDR3 protein: CATSRDKVAGGGEQFF; clone size: NA; J gene: TRBJ2-1; V gene: TRBV15
CDR3 protein: CASRWGAEAFF; clone size: NA; J gene: TRBJ1-1; V gene: TRBV25-1
CDR3 protein: CASSLELAGELFF; clone size: NA; J gene: TRBJ2-2; V gene: TRBV6-5
CDR3 protein: CASSASGRAGETQYF; clone size: NA; J gene: TRBJ2-5; V gene: TRBV6-4
CDR3 protein: CASSYSRDTGELFF; clone size: NA; J gene: TRBJ2-2; V gene: TRBV6-5
CDR3 protein: CASRLDSHNEQFF; clone size: NA; J gene: TRBJ2-1; V gene: TRBV2
CDR3 protein: CASSSLRGPYNEQFF; clone size: NA; J gene: TRBJ2-1; V gene: TRBV11-2
CDR3 protein: CASSPRRSQETQYF; clone size: NA; J gene: TRBJ2-5; V gene: TRBV18
CDR3 protein: CASSPTSGGGPGIQYF; clone size: NA; J gene: TRBJ2-4; V gene: TRBV4-1
CDR3 protein: CASSQEVVALGLAYEQFF; clone size: NA; J gene: TRBJ2-1; V gene: TRBV4-1
CDR3 protein: CASSTRTSEAEQYF; clone size: NA; J gene: TRBJ2-7; V gene: TRBV19
CDR3 protein: CASSEYTEGEKLFF; clone size: few; J gene: TRBJ1-4; V gene: TRBV2
CDR3 protein: CASSEHNPTDTQYF; clone size: NA; J gene: TRBJ2-3; V gene: TRBV13
CDR3 protein: CASSVAQGGYTEAFF; clone size: NA; J gene: TRBJ1-1; V gene: TRBV6-1
CDR3 protein: CASSLRGITEQYF; clone size: NA; J gene: TRBJ2-7; V gene: TRBV11-3
CDR3 protein: CASSLGTGVIYGYTF; clone size: NA; J gene: TRBJ1-2; V gene: TRBV27
CDR3 protein: CASSQDGTGVYEQYF; clone size: NA; J gene: TRBJ2-7; V gene: TRBV4-2
CDR3 protein: CASSQDRRGGPDTQYF; clone size: NA; J gene: TRBJ2-3; V gene: TRBV4-1
CDR3 protein: CASSLRGGTASGNVYNEQFF; clone size: NA; J gene: TRBJ2-1; V gene: TRBV7-8
CDR3 protein: CASSPLRGRSHNEQFF; clone size: few; J gene: TRBJ2-1; V gene: TRBV11-2
CDR3 protein: CASSFHQRVRGYTF; clone size: NA; J gene: TRBJ1-2; V gene: TRBV28
CDR3 protein: CASSLARYNEQFF; clone size: NA; J gene: TRBJ2-1; V gene: TRBV7-9
CDR3 protein: CASSVRGGSEQYF; clone size: once; J gene: TRBJ2-7; V gene: TRBV9
CDR3 protein: CASSLGAWGDSYEQYF; clone size: NA; J gene: TRBJ2-7; V gene: TRBV5-4
CDR3 protein: CASSLGGLGQYQETQYF; clone size: once; J gene: TRBJ2-5; V gene: TRBV5-1
CDR3 protein: CASSQTGTGDTGELFF; clone size: NA; J gene: TRBJ2-2; V gene: TRBV4-2
CDR3 protein: CASSPQTQGSTTEAFF; clone size: NA; J gene: TRBJ1-1; V gene: TRBV18
CDR3 protein: CASSLVTGPIYGYTF; clone size: once; J gene: TRBJ1-2; V gene: TRBV7-2
CDR3 protein: CASSQEPRTGRKSPLHF; clone size: NA; J gene: TRBJ1-6; V gene: TRBV4-1
CDR3 protein: CATSRVSREDGYTF; clone size: NA; J gene: TRBJ1-2; V gene: TRBV15
CDR3 protein: CASSPRYGTDNEQFF; clone size: NA; J gene: TRBJ2-1; V gene: TRBV7-9
CDR3 protein: CASSHIPGLAGGETQYF; clone size: NA; J gene: TRBJ2-5; V gene: TRBV4-1
CDR3 protein: CASSARQGDQPQHF; clone size: NA; J gene: TRBJ1-5; V gene: TRBV7-6
CDR3 protein: CASFSLGPTGEYF; clone size: NA; J gene: TRBJ2-7; V gene: TRBV6-1